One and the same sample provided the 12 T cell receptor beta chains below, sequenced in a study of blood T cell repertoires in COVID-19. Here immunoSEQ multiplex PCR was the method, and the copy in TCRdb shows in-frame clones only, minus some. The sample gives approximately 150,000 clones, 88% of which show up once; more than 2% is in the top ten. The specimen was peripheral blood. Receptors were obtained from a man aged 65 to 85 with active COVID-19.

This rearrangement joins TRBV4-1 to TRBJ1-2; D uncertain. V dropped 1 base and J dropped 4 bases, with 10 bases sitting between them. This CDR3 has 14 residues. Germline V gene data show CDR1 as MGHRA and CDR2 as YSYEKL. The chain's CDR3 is CASSQGASIYGYTF. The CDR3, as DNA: TGCGCCAGCAGCCAAGGCGCTTCGATCTATGGCTACACCTTC.

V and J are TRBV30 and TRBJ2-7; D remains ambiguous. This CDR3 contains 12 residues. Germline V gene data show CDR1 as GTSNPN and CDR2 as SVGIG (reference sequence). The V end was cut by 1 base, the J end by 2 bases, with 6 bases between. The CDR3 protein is CAWSDVAYEQYF. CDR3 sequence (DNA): TGTGCCTGGAGTGACGTAGCCTACGAGCAGTACTTC.

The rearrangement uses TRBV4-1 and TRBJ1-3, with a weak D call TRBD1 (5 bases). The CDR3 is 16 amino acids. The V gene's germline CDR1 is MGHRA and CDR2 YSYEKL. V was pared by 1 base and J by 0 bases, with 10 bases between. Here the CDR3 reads CASSQATASSGNTIYF. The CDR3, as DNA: TGCGCCAGCAGCCAAGCGACAGCTAGCTCTGGAAACACCATATATTTT.

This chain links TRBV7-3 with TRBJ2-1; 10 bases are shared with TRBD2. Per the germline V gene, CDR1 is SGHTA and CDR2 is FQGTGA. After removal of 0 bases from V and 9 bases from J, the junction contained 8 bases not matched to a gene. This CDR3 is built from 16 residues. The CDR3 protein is CASSLTALAGEVEQFF. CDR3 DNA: TGTGCCAGCAGCTTAACGGCTCTAGCGGGAGAGGTTGAGCAGTTCTTC.

The CDR3 loop reads CASSPDRALYNEQFF. The CDR3, as DNA: TGTGCCAGCAGCCCGGACAGGGCGCTCTACAATGAGCAGTTCTTC. V is TRBV27 and J is TRBJ2-1; 8 bases match TRBD1. The CDR3 loop spans 15 amino acids. Trimming at V came to 6 bases and at J to 3 bases, leaving 7 bases not matched to a gene. Germline assignment: CDR1 MNHEY and CDR2 SMNVEV (reference sequence).

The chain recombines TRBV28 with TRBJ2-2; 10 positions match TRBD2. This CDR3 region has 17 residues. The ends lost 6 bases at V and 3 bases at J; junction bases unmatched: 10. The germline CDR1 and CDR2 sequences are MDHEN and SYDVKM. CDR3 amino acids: CASRGLAPSGDTGELFF. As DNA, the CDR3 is TGTGCCAGCAGGGGACTAGCGCCTTCGGGGGACACCGGGGAGCTGTTTTTT.

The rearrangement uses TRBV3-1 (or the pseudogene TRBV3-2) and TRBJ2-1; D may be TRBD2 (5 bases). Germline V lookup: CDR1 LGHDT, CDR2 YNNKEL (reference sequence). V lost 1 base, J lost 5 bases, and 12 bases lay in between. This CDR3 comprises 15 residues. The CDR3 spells CASSQAPSRDNEQFF. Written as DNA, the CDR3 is TGTGCCAGCAGCCAAGCCCCCTCGCGGGACAATGAGCAGTTCTTC.

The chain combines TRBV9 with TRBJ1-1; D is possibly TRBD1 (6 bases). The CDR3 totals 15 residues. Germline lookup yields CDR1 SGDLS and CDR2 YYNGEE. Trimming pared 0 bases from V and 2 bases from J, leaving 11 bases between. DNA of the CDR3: TGTGCCAGCAGCGTAGGAGGGGGTGGTAACACTGAAGCTTTCTTT. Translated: CASSVGGGGNTEAFF. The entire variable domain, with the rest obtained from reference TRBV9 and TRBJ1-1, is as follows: DSGVTQTPKHLITATGQRVTLRCSPRSGDLSVYWYQQSLDQGLQFLIQYYNGEERAKGNILERFSAQQFPDLHSELNLSSLELGDSALYFCASSVGGGGNTEAFFGQGTRLTVV.

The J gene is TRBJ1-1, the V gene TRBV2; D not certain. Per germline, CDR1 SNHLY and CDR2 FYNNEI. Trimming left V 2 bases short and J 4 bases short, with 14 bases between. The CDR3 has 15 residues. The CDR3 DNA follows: TGTGCCAGCAGTGAACGGAGGGAGAGCTTCACTGAAGCTTTCTTT. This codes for CASSERRESFTEAFF.

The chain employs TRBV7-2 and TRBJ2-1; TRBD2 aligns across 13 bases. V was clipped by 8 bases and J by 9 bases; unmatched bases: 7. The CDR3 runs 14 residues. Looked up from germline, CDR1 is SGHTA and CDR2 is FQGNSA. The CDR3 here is CASGPGLAGAEQFF. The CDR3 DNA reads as TGTGCCAGCGGACCAGGACTAGCGGGAGCTGAGCAGTTCTTC.

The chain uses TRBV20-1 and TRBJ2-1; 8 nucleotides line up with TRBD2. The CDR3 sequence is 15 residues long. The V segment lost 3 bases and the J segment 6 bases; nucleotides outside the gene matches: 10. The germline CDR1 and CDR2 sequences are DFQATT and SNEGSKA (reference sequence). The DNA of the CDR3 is TGCAGTGCTAGTTTCAGCGGGAGATGGGGCAATGAGCAGTTCTTC. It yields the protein CSASFSGRWGNEQFF.

The CDR3 protein is CASSYSRDSEAFF. In nucleotides, the CDR3 is TGTGCCAGCAGTTACTCGAGGGACAGTGAAGCTTTCTTT. The chain links TRBV6-6 to TRBJ1-1, with 7 nucleotides matching TRBD1. CDR3 length: 13 residues. V lost 0 bases and J lost 7; bases outside the gene matches: 2. Germline V gene sequence: CDR1 MNHNY, CDR2 SVGAGI (reference sequence).